Included here is one T cell receptor (beta chain) sequence, with context. This clonotype has more than one count but fewer than ten. No cognate antigen has been identified for it. It has no much larger one-base neighbor in the sample; base qualities were not kept. The sample is drawn from a study of T cell repertoires in cytomegalovirus infection (dated by TCRdb to the late 2010s). Background for the entire study: The HLA type of each donor mattered for the analysis, because public TCR beta signatures pointed to carriage of CMV infection along with the matching HLA type. Overall results and qualifications from the work: In both this cohort and an independent roughly 350-donor cohort, the cumulative frequency of public TCR beta family members distinguished carriers of CMV infection plus the relevant HLA type. The ex vivo response was dominated by HLA-C-restricted CMV-specific TCR beta clonotypes, and the single most frequent clonotype in two of eight donors was supplied by these HLA-C-restricted clonotypes.

The CDR3 contains 12 residues, cysteine and phenylalanine counted. The sequence is cut down to CDR3 DNA, 36 bases in frame from base 1. V sheds 11 bases and J sheds 2 bases, leaving 12 bases between their ends. CDR1 ENHRY and CDR2 SYGVKD are derived from the germline V gene. Sequenced using an Illumina HiSeq 1500. TCRdb reprocessed the public reads (quality trimming at Q25 with fastp, clone calling with MiXCR) and kept in-frame beta chains. For every CDR3 protein sequence, its rows merge into one entry that carries the most common genes and DNA. Counted in this sample were under 600,000 distinct CDR3 sequences; about 15% of them appeared once. The top ten clones comprise approximately 24% of the sample.

The chain joins TRBV10-3 to TRBJ1-1; no D gene can be assigned with confidence. Sequencing was done on a sample of CD8+ T cells from PBMCs. This sequence was found in a human donor in good health (CMV status not recorded). Some clones in this sample may be carry-over from other donors' samples. The nucleotides read TGTGCCGTCCTGACTGGAAACACTGAAGCTTTCTTT. Its protein product is CAVLTGNTEAFF.